One and the same sample provided the 8 T cell receptor beta chains below, sequenced in a study of human T cells and chemical hapten exposure. Each CDR3 protein gets one entry after TCRdb re-called the RACE reads with MiXCR. Of under 200,000 distinct CDR3 sequences in the sample, 30% were seen once. Sample time point: pre-sensitization, week 0. Indicated treatment: therapeutic diphenylcyclopropenone sensitization with weekly scalp DPC. The sample consisted of whole blood, taken in connection with sensitization to the hapten diphenylcyclopropenone (DPC). These receptor sequences come from a woman aged 30 to 39 with alopecia areata. Some clones in this sample may be carry-over from other donors' samples.

The V call is TRBV4-3, the J call TRBJ2-2; a possible D gene is TRBD2 (5 bases). The CDR3 extends over 16 amino acids. Germline V lookup: CDR1 LGHNA, CDR2 YSLEER. Trimming took off 2 bases at V and 6 bases at J, with 16 bases between the two ends. The chain's CDR3 is CASSQWVSAGSGELFF. For the CDR3, the DNA is TGCGCCAGCAGCCAATGGGTTAGCGCCGGGTCCGGGGAGCTGTTTTTT.

The sample holds one count of this clonotype. The chain combines TRBV10-3 with TRBJ2-1, with a tentative D call TRBD2 (6 bases). The CDR3 consists of 18 residues. Trimming took 3 bases from V and 3 from J, leaving 21 bases between them. Germline V gene lookup returns CDR1 ENHRY and CDR2 SYGVKD. The CDR3 protein is CAISEGVLKRAYYNEQFF. CDR3 nucleotide sequence: TGTGCCATCAGTGAAGGTGTACTGAAGCGGGCATACTACAATGAGCAGTTCTTC.

V is TRBV5-1 and J is TRBJ2-2; a weak D match, TRBD2 (5 bases). This CDR3 has 15 amino acids. Trimming took 4 bases from V and 3 from J, leaving 13 bases between them. CDR1 SGHRS and CDR2 YFSETQ come from the germline V gene. The CDR3 nucleotides read TGCGCCAGCAGCAGCCCTCGGCGGGACACCGGGGAGCTGTTTTTT. This translates into CASSSPRRDTGELFF. The full variable domain, its missing parts supplied by reference TRBV5-1 and TRBJ2-2, is KAGVTQTPRYLIKTRGQQVTLSCSPISGHRSVSWYQQTPGQGLQFLFEYFSETQRNKGNFPGRFSGRQFSNSRSEMNVSTLELGDSALYLCASSSPRRDTGELFFGEGSRLTVL.

V usage is TRBV25-1 and J usage is TRBJ1-6, with D maybe TRBD1 (6 bases). CDR3 length: 18 amino acids. Trimming left V 4 bases short and J 4 bases short, with 20 bases between. CDR1 is MGHDK and CDR2 is SYGVNS in the germline V gene. In DNA, the CDR3 is TGTGCCAGCAGTGTAGCGCGGGGACACAAGGAGTATAATTCACCCCTCCACTTT. The encoded protein is CASSVARGHKEYNSPLHF.

This clonotype was detected only a few times. The chain is built from TRBV20-1 and TRBJ2-1; 10 bases align to TRBD2. The germline V gene encodes CDR1 DFQATT and CDR2 SNEGSKA (reference sequence). Losses at the gene ends were 6 bases for V and 9 bases for J; bases not matched to a gene: 14. The CDR3 loop spans 15 amino acids. CDR3 DNA sequence: TGCAGTGCCCTGAAAGCGGGAGGGAATTCGGGTGAGCAGTTCTTC. This encodes CSALKAGGNSGEQFF.

The chain is built from TRBV20-1 and TRBJ1-6; D unresolved. Trimming cost V 3 bases and J 7 bases, with 7 bases left between them. Germline V CDR1 and CDR2: DFQATT, SNEGSKA (reference sequence). The CDR3 loop spans 12 amino acids. CDR3 sequence (DNA): TGCAGTGCTAGTGCTTGGAATTCACCCCTCCACTTT. It codes for CSASAWNSPLHF.

V gene TRBV20-1 combines with J gene TRBJ2-3, with TRBD2 as a possible D gene (6 bases). Germline CDR1 DFQATT, CDR2 SNEGSKA (reference sequence). This CDR3 spans 15 amino acids. V dropped 6 bases and J dropped 1 base, with 17 bases sitting between them. The CDR3 DNA reads TGCAGTGCGGCAGGGACTGGCAGGGGCACAGATACGCAGTATTTT. Translating it yields CSAAGTGRGTDTQYF.

The genes are TRBV28 and TRBJ1-4; no reliable D call. Per germline, CDR1 MDHEN and CDR2 SYDVKM. The V end lost 3 bases, the J end lost 7 bases, and 12 bases lay between the germline ends. The CDR3 extends over 14 amino acids. The DNA for the CDR3 is TGTGCCAGCAGTTTGGGTTCCGGCCGTGAAAAACTGTTTTTT. It encodes CASSLGSGREKLFF.